This T cell receptor (beta chain) was captured in a study of radiation and T cells in renal cell carcinoma (dated by TCRdb to the early 2020s). Broadly, across the study: Samples came from a clinical trial, in which primary renal cell carcinomas received 15 Gy stereotactic body radiation therapy followed by nephrectomy 4 weeks later. In total, roughly 53 samples underwent TCR beta sequencing: 25 or so tumors plus 27 peripheral blood samples. Across all 50 or so samples, around 4,000,000 unique CDR3 nucleotide sequences, encoding around 2.4 million unique CDR3 amino acid sequences, were identified. Broad study findings and their caveats: An increase in top tumor clonotypes in blood was observed from baseline to 2 weeks post-radiation, followed by contraction by 4 weeks, which was taken to suggest transient expansion of tumor-resident clones. No pretreatment tumor biopsies were available, so the baseline intratumoral presence of clonotypes could not be determined. Dynamics of the blood repertoire were not tracked past 4 weeks after treatment. Because the trial had a single-armed design, the trial could not examine how radiation dose or scheduling affected the TCR repertoire.

The time point tag for this specimen amounts to: blood 2 weeks post-SBRT. According to the study, the label for this sample's treatment or condition signals: 15 Gy SBRT to primary tumor, nephrectomy 4 weeks later. To track tumor-enriched clonotypes, serial peripheral blood was sampled from radiation-treated patients at baseline and at 2 weeks and 4 weeks after SBRT. Every patient's renal cell carcinoma showed clear cell pathology. The QIAamp DNA Blood Mini Kit (Qiagen) was used to prepare genomic DNA for TCR sequencing. Only samples passing all quality control checks were included in the analyses. V loses 0 bases of germline sequence and J loses 11 bases, and the interval between the two ends is 7 bases. Reading from cysteine to phenylalanine, the CDR3 counts 11 amino acids. The kept DNA is CDR3 alone, 33 bases in frame from the first base. Looking up the germline V gene yields CDR1 SGHAT and CDR2 FQNNGV.

TCR beta libraries were generated from genomic DNA with the immunoSEQ kit, following the manufacturer's recommendations. Library preparation used a first multiplex PCR with proprietary primers, then a second PCR adding unique barcodes, with bead cleanups after each round. A kit-provided positive control reaction and a negative control reaction were included in every sample batch. The final libraries were assessed on an Agilent 4200 TapeStation D1000 ScreenTape, pooled by volume, and quantified by qPCR. Sequencing ran on an Illumina NextSeq500 with a MidOutput 150-cycle cartridge, using 156 Read1 and 15 Index1 cycles with kit custom primers. The pooled library was loaded at around 0.93 pM with about 21% PhiX control spiked in. Per the original workflow: Vendor-processed data were analyzed in R, with a clonotype defined as all T cells sharing the same CDR3 nucleotide sequence. In the clone abundance analyses, frequencies were normalized to the 10,000 most abundant clones in each sample. Public T cell clones, averaging fewer than five per sample, were removed before analysis. Tumor-enriched clonotypes and baseline blood-enriched clonotypes were defined as those with an abundance difference of at least 32-fold between compartments. A beta-binomial differential abundance model was used to identify clonotypes that were expanded or contracted between blood time points. Tumor-blood repertoire similarity was measured with the Baroni-Urbani and Buser coefficient, and group comparisons used two-tailed Wilcoxon tests in R. Imported from immuneACCESS, the table was reduced by TCRdb to in-frame sequences with V and J called. These copies leave out some clones; in studies compared against another copy, an unresolved V gene accounts for under half, and the cause of the remainder is not known. The DNA gave D and trimming, while V, J and clone size come from that table. Here the sample has roughly 130,000 clones; approximately 78% occur a single time. 1.5% to 2% of the sample is held by the ten biggest clonotypes.

With respect to this clone: The antigen this receptor binds is unknown. No base quality information exists; no much larger clone differs at one position.

The receptor was isolated from an older woman with renal cell carcinoma. The V and J segments used are TRBV11-2 and TRBJ1-1; the D gene cannot be named for sure. The specimen was blood, collected from a patient whose treatment included radiotherapy and nephrectomy. CDR3 region: CASSLDNVAFF. In nucleotide form, the sequence is TGTGCCAGCAGCTTAGATAATGTGGCTTTCTTT.